The clone carrying this T cell receptor beta chain was seen a single time. Its specificity is unknown. One end of the junction varies from germline; a read error may be responsible. This sample's RNA came from whole unsorted tissue. The CDR3 sequence is 17 residues long. Per germline, CDR1 LGHNA and CDR2 YSLEER. The entry originates in a study of tumor and adjacent non-tumor tissue in lung cancer. Three rounds of nested PCR, following a modified ARM-PCR protocol, produced the TCRbeta library. TCRdb recomputed calls from the multiplex PCR reads with MiXCR, one row per CDR3 protein. The sample yields about 93,000 distinct CDR3 sequences, less than 75% seen once. Whole-study results and caveats: Patients with more diverse tumor TCRs had worse survival.

This clonotype was sampled from a man in his sixties with non-small cell lung cancer. The sequenced sample was lung tumor tissue. The chain joins TRBV4-3 to TRBJ2-2; 9 bases match TRBD2. This CDR3 is CASSQEGTSTATGKLFF. In nucleotides, the CDR3 is TGCGCCAGCAGCCAAGAGGGGACTAGCACTGCCACCGGGAAGCTGTTTTTT.